This is a list of T cell receptor beta chains from one sample in a study of identical twins. TCRdb fed the 5' RACE reads into MiXCR, producing one record per CDR3 protein. The table has fewer than 250,000 distinct CDR3 sequences, less than 8% seen once. These sequences were also reported in another study, on yellow fever vaccine responses in identical twins.

Sequencing was done on a sample of memory (CD45RO+) T cells sorted from blood. These receptors originate from a woman younger than 35 in good health. Each CDR3 is given with its conserved first and last residue. A D gene is named only where the DNA matches it firmly. Clone size is not always given. Where it is, it says once, few, many or a class for expanded clones.

j_call: TRBJ2-6; clone_size: few; v_call: TRBV20-1; cdr3_length: 19; d_call: TRBD2; cdr3_aa: CSAPRLRRGGYSGANVLTF; cdr3_nt: TGCAGTGCTCCTAGGCTACGCCGGGGGGGATACTCTGGGGCCAACGTCCTGACTTTC
j_call: TRBJ2-3; clone_size: few; v_call: TRBV20-1; cdr3_length: 10; d_call: .; cdr3_aa: CSAYHDRQYF; cdr3_nt: TGCAGTGCTTATCATGATAGGCAGTATTTT
j_call: TRBJ2-7; clone_size: many; v_call: TRBV5-1; cdr3_length: 15; d_call: .; cdr3_aa: CASSPNVDSSQEQYF; cdr3_nt: TGCGCCAGCAGCCCCAACGTTGATAGCTCCCAGGAGCAGTACTTC
j_call: TRBJ2-3; clone_size: .; v_call: TRBV28; cdr3_length: 17; d_call: TRBD2; cdr3_aa: CASSRLLAGAGADTQYF; cdr3_nt: TGTGCCAGCAGCCGCCTCCTAGCGGGAGCGGGGGCAGATACGCAGTATTTT
j_call: TRBJ2-3; clone_size: few; v_call: TRBV5-6; cdr3_length: 13; d_call: TRBD1; cdr3_aa: CASSRDRGDTQYF; cdr3_nt: TGTGCCAGCAGCAGGGACAGGGGAGATACGCAGTATTTT
j_call: TRBJ2-2; clone_size: few; v_call: TRBV10-2; cdr3_length: 16; d_call: .; cdr3_aa: CASSGRTLTDTGELFF; cdr3_nt: TGCGCCAGCAGTGGAAGGACTTTGACAGACACCGGGGAGCTGTTTTTT
j_call: TRBJ2-2; clone_size: .; v_call: TRBV6-1; cdr3_length: 16; d_call: .; cdr3_aa: CASTTPGQYSTGELFF; cdr3_nt: TGTGCCAGCACTACCCCAGGCCAATACTCCACCGGGGAGCTGTTTTTT
j_call: TRBJ1-5; clone_size: many; v_call: TRBV7-2; cdr3_length: 15; d_call: TRBD1; cdr3_aa: CASSLGTGARQPQHF; cdr3_nt: TGTGCCAGCAGCTTAGGGACAGGGGCACGTCAGCCCCAGCATTTT
j_call: TRBJ1-2; clone_size: few; v_call: TRBV29-1; cdr3_length: 16; d_call: .; cdr3_aa: CSVDRDTGPGRYGYTF; cdr3_nt: TGCAGCGTTGATCGAGATACAGGGCCAGGAAGGTATGGCTACACCTTC
j_call: TRBJ2-1; clone_size: many; v_call: TRBV6-4; cdr3_length: 15; d_call: .; cdr3_aa: CASSTVAGESNEQFF; cdr3_nt: TGTGCCAGCAGTACGGTGGCAGGGGAGTCCAATGAGCAGTTCTTC
j_call: TRBJ2-1; clone_size: many; v_call: TRBV6-5; cdr3_length: 17; d_call: .; cdr3_aa: CASSSSSRSLTPNEQFF; cdr3_nt: TGTGCCAGCAGTTCCTCCTCCCGGTCTCTAACTCCCAATGAGCAGTTCTTC
j_call: TRBJ2-7; clone_size: .; v_call: TRBV10-3; cdr3_length: 13; d_call: TRBD2; cdr3_aa: CAIGLAELYEQYF; cdr3_nt: TGTGCCATCGGACTAGCGGAACTCTACGAGCAGTACTTC
j_call: TRBJ2-5; clone_size: few; v_call: TRBV24-1; cdr3_length: 13; d_call: .; cdr3_aa: CATSGPGSETQYF; cdr3_nt: TGTGCCACCAGTGGTCCCGGGAGTGAGACCCAGTACTTC
j_call: TRBJ2-7; clone_size: .; v_call: TRBV3-1; cdr3_length: 14; d_call: .; cdr3_aa: CASRWTGRGWEQYF; cdr3_nt: TGTGCCAGCAGGTGGACAGGGAGGGGATGGGAGCAGTACTTC
j_call: TRBJ1-2; clone_size: many; v_call: TRBV28; cdr3_length: 15; d_call: TRBD1; cdr3_aa: CASSLPGQGNYGYTF; cdr3_nt: TGTGCCAGCAGTCTACCGGGACAGGGCAACTATGGCTACACCTTC